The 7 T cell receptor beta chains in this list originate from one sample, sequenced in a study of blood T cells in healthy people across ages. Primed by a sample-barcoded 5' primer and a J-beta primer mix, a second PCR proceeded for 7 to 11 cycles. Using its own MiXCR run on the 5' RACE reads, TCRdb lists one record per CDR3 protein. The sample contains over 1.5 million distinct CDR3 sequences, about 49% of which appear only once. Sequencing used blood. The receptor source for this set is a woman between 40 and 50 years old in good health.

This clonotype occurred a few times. CDR3 bases: TGCGCCAGCAGCCCCTTGGACAGATATGCCTACGAGCAGTACTTC. This gives the protein CASSPLDRYAYEQYF. The chain carries TRBV4-1 and TRBJ2-7, with TRBD1 as a possible D gene (6 bases). V was trimmed by 4 bases and J by 2 bases, leaving 15 bases between them. This CDR3 has 15 residues. Per germline, CDR1 MGHRA and CDR2 YSYEKL.

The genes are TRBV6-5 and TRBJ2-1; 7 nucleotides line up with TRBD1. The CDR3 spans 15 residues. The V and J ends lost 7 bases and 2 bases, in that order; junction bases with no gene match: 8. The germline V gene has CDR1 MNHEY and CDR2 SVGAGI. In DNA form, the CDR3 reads TGTGCCAGCACCTTCGACAGGGCTGCCTACAATGAGCAGTTCTTC. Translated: CASTFDRAAYNEQFF.

CDR3 region: CASSAVANVLTF. CDR3 in DNA: TGTGCCAGCAGTGCCGTGGCCAACGTCCTGACTTTC. The rearrangement links TRBV2 to TRBJ2-6; no definite D call. V gave up 4 bases and J gave up 6 bases, with 4 bases separating them. This CDR3 region has 12 residues. Germline assignment: CDR1 SNHLY and CDR2 FYNNEI.

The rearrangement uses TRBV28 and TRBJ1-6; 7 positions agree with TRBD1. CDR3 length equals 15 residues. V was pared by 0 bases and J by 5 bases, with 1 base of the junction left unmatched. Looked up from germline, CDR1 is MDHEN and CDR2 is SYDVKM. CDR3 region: CASSLWGQNNSPLHF. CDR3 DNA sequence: TGTGCCAGCAGTTTATGGGGACAGAATAATTCACCCCTCCACTTT.

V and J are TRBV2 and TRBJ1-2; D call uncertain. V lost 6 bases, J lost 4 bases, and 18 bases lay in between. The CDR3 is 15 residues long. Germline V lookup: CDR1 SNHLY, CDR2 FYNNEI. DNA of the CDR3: TGTGCCAGCAGGACCCCTCCGAGCATGCGCTATGGCTACACCTTC. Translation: CASRTPPSMRYGYTF.

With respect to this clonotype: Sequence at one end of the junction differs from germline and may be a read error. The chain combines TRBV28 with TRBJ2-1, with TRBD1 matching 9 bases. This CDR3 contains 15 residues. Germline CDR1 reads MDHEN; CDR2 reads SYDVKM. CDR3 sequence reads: CASSARQGGYDEQFF. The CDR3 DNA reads TGTGCCAGCAGTGCCCGACAGGGGGGCTACGATGAGCAGTTCTTC.

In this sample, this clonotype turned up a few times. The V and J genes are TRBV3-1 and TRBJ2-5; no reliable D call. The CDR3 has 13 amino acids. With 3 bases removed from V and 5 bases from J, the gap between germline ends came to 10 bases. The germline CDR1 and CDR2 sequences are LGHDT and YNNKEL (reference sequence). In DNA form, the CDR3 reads TGTGCCAGCAGCCAGTTCAGGTGGGAGACCCAGTACTTC. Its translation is CASSQFRWETQYF.